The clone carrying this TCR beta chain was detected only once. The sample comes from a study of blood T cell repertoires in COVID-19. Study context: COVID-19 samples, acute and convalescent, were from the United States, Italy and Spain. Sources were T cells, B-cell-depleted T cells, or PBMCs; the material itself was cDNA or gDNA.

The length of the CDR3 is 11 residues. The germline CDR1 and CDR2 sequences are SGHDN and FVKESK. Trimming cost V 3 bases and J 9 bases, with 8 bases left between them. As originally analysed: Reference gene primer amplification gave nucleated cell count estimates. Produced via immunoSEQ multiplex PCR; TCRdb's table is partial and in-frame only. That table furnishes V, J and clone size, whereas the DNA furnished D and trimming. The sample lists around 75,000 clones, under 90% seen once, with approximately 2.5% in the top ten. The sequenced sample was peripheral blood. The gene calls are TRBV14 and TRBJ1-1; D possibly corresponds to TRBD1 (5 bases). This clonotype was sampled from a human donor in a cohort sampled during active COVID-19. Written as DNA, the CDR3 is TGTGCCAGCAGCCAGGGGCTGAAAGCTTTCTTT. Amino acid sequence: CASSQGLKAFF.